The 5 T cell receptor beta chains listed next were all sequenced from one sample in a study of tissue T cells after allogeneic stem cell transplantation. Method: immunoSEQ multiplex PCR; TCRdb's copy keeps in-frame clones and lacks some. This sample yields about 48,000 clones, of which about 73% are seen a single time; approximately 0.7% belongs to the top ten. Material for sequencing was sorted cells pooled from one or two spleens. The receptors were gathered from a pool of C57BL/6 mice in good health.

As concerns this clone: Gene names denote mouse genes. The covered CDR3 bases are TGTGCCAGCAGCTCCGGGCGGGGAGCGAACGAAAGATTATTT. The encoded protein is CASSSGRGANERLF. The full CDR3 reads CASSSGRGANERLFF. V is TRBV3 and J is TRBJ1-4; D remains unclear. With the read ending 1 residue before the CDR3 end, the germline J gene is used to fill in that end. Per the germline V gene, CDR1 is SNHLY and CDR2 is FYNGKV (reference sequence). This CDR3 spans 15 amino acids. Trimming pared 4 bases from V and 5 bases from J, leaving 14 bases between.

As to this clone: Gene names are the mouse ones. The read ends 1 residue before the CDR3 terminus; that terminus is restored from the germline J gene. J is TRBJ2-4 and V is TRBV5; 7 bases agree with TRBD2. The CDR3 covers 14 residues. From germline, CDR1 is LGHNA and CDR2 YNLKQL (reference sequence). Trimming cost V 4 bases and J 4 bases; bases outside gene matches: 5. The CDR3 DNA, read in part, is TGTGCCAGCAGCCCTCGACTGGGAGAAAACACCTTGTAC. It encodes CASSPRLGENTLY. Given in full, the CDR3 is CASSPRLGENTLYF.

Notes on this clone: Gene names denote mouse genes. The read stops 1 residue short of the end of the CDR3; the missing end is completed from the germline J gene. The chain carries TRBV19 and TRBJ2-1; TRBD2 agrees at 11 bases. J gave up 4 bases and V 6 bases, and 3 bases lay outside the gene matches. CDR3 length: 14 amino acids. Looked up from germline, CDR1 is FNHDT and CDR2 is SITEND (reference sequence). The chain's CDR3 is CASTGDWGYAEQFF. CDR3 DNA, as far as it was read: TGTGCCAGCACCGGGGACTGGGGGTATGCTGAGCAGTTC.

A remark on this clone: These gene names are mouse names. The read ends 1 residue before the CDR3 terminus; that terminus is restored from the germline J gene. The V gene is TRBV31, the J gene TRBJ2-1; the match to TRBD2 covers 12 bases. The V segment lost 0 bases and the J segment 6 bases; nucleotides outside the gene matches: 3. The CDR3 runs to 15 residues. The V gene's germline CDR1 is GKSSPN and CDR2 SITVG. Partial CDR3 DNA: TGTGCCTGGAGTCTAAGGGACTGGGGGGTTGCTGAGCAGTTC. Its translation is CAWSLRDWGVAEQF. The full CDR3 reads CAWSLRDWGVAEQFF.

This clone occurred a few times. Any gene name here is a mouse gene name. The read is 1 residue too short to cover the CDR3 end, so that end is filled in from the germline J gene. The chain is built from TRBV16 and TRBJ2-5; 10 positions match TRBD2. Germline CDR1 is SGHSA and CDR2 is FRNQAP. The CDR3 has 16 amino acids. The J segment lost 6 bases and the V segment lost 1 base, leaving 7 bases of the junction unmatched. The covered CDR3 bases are TGTGCAAGCAGCTTAGTTCTGGGGGGGCGCGGGGACACCCAGTAC. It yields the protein CASSLVLGGRGDTQY. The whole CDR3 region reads CASSLVLGGRGDTQYF.